This T cell receptor beta chain was retrieved from a study of cytomegalovirus exposure and HLA in healthy donors (dated by TCRdb to about 2017). General notes on the study: An earlier analysis of roughly 630 of the donors reported 250 to 350 Gb of sequence data and around 120 million unique TCR beta sequences from about 179 million T cells. Approximately 300 gigabases of sequencing data and roughly 81 million unique TCR sequences made up an early release that covered several hundred HLA-typed donors. The genetic ancestry cluster associated with self-reported Caucasian donors included around 76% of the 398 genotyped donors. The study aimed to test whether cataloging public T cell receptors could reveal signatures of past pathogen exposure. Using immunosequencing, the study profiled T cell repertoires from approximately 700 subjects and related those repertoires to cytomegalovirus serostatus. Besides the first cohort of hundreds of subjects, a separate validation cohort made up of around 120 different subjects was used. High-throughput TCR immunosequencing, statistical association of individual TCRs with disease status, and machine learning were combined to predict cytomegalovirus infection status. To study patterns of TCR occurrence, a later analysis re-analyzed previously published TCR beta repertoires from just over 650 donors and added high-resolution HLA genotyping. Rather than using new phenotypic data, the later analysis identified candidate immune exposures from TCR beta sequences and from how often those sequences occurred across donors. To decide whether each TCR beta V gene segment behaved as functional or pseudogenic, an earlier analysis of approximately 600 of the donors relied on high-throughput TCR beta sequencing. Donor age, sex, ethnicity and CMV serostatus were compiled alongside the repertoire data. A later genetic analysis took genome-wide SNP genotypes for about 65% of the 666 donors and used that subset as a discovery cohort. Every repertoire in the discovery cohort had been generated on one and the same sequencing platform. HLA typing covered class I and class II loci at four-digit resolution. Typing coverage differed by locus: A, B, C, DRB1 and DQB1 were typed in roughly 620-640 donors, DQA1 in about 500, DPA1 in some 570, and DPB1 in just under 490. About five DR-DQ haplotypes were handled as single units for association and clustering because linkage in the cohort was strong. On average, 235,054 unique TCR beta nucleotide sequences were sequenced per donor among some 430 genotyped donors of the cohort, with roughly 18% of those sequences being non-productive.

What the study reported, not specific to this receptor: When HLA alleles, especially DR and DQ, strongly co-occurred, TCR associations were difficult to assign to individual alleles. Because some donors lacked HLA typing at each locus, the association tests relied only on the typed subset. This cohort had only TCR beta chains sequenced, and the lack of alpha or paired-chain data limited which features could be detected. In a later analysis, TCR association rates were found to vary across HLA loci, with the most associated TCRs seen for DRB1 alleles and the fewest for HLA-C alleles. In the study, about 150 TCR beta chains were listed as associated with cytomegalovirus. Presence/absence analyses assumed roughly uniform sequencing depth across donors, an assumption that may not hold. The 87-base-pair reads could not distinguish some IMGT-functional V segments, including TRBV6-2 and TRBV6-3, so those segments were excluded. A later genetic analysis associated a missense DCLRE1C variant with V-gene and J-gene trimming of TCR beta chains, and an independent cohort replicated the association. The earlier analysis of nearly 600 of the donors excluded roughly 16 rarely observed V segments, including chromosome 9 orphons, because counts were too low. The authors suggested that the approach could potentially be generalized to other disease states and immunological phenotypes. In a later analysis, some 18,000 TCR beta sequences were associated with specific HLA alleles at a false discovery rate of 0.05. Across donors, most TCR sequences were observed very rarely, whereas some public TCRs were present in many individuals. In an earlier analysis of a few hundred of the donors, most TCR beta V segments were observed in productive rearrangements about 87% or about 30% of the time, broadly matching IMGT annotations. In vitro tests confirmed that a few of the cytomegalovirus-associated TCR beta chains recognize cytomegalovirus antigens. In a later analysis, HLA-associated TCR beta chains were found to be more clonally expanded and to have lower generation probabilities than equally common non-associated chains. Correlated functional status among segregating V segments might reflect linkage disequilibrium, but an unknown experimental factor could not be ruled out. Immune exposure information for the cohort was limited to CMV serostatus. A further reported finding was that TCR beta sequences accurately predicted the HLA-A and HLA-B alleles for most subjects in the first cohort. A later genetic analysis reported fewer N-insertions in productive TCRs among donors in an Asian-associated ancestry cluster than the roughly 700-donor mean. According to a later analysis, parvovirus B19, influenza, CMV and Epstein-Barr virus appeared linked to several top co-occurrence clusters. A cluster of highly shared sequence variants was judged likely to represent a technical artifact of the sequencing pipeline. In both the original and validation cohorts, the classifier was reported to diagnose cytomegalovirus status with high specificity and sensitivity. In a later analysis, most CMV-associated TCR beta chains were found to appear HLA-restricted, with HLA associations seemingly driven largely by CMV exposure.

In total, over 600 healthy bone marrow donors made up the cohort. At the time of sampling, all cohort members were nominally healthy, though unrecorded immune exposures were likely present. The donor tested CMV seronegative, placing the donor among the 350 to 400 seronegative members of the cohort. A peripheral blood sample was collected from each donor, and TCR beta sequencing was performed on peripheral blood mononuclear cells. Genomic DNA was extracted from the blood cell samples with the Qiagen DNeasy Blood Extraction Kit. The germline V gene gives CDR1 as SGDLS and CDR2 as YYNGEE. The CDR3 covers 15 residues, taking in both the cysteine and the phenylalanine. Only CDR3 DNA remains: 45 bases, in frame from the first base. At the junction V is shortened by 4 bases and J by 6 bases, with 17 bases in between. The library was made by the immunoSEQ multiplex PCR assay. The multiplex PCR relied on a mix of 60 forward primers for TCR Vbeta segments and 13 reverse primers for TCR Jbeta segments. Amplification of the CDR3 region of rearranged TCR beta genes was performed with a multiplex PCR assay on genomic DNA. On the Illumina HiSeq System, the amplified TCR beta libraries were sequenced as 87-base-pair reads. For the original study's pipeline: Across the 640 or so repertoires, a later analysis counted approximately 75 million unique TCR beta chains, roughly 11 million of which were shared by at least two donors. To remove PCR and sequencing errors, raw reads were error-corrected and collapsed into unique sequences using a nearest-neighbor algorithm that merged closely related sequences. To assign V, D and J gene segments, CDR3 sequences were aligned to IMGT reference sequences. For a sequence to be retained, at least a six-nucleotide match to both a V gene segment and a J gene segment was required. A rearrangement counted as productive if the CDR3 had no stop codons and remained in frame with V and J, and every other rearrangement counted as non-productive. CDR3 was defined by IMGT convention, running from the second conserved V-encoded cysteine to the conserved J-encoded phenylalanine. Sequences without an unambiguous match to a single V gene segment were excluded from the earlier analysis of several hundred of the donors. An earlier analysis of 587 of the donors called V segments functional above 56.7% productive rearrangements and segregating when the between-donor standard deviation exceeded 5%. A statistical classification framework was built for diagnosing cytomegalovirus status from the catalog of TCR beta chain sequences. In a later analysis, TCR nucleotide sequences were compared against IMGT/GENE-DB human TR gene sequences so that V and J genes could be assigned. In a later analysis, CDR3 sequences and most-parsimonious VDJ recombination scenarios were assigned using the TCRdist pipeline. A later analysis defined each TCR beta chain by its CDR3 amino acid sequence plus V-gene family, and excluded reads lacking a unique V-gene family. In a later analysis, around 650 highly shared, low-generation-probability nucleotide sequences were removed to address suspected cross-contamination and a sequencing artifact. In a later analysis, a clonal expansion index for each public chain was calculated from normalized within-repertoire ranks of inferred template counts. In a later analysis, generation probabilities were computed using a VDJ recombination model fitted to out-of-frame rearrangements, and the results were checked against IGoR. A later analysis scored TCR-TCR, TCR-HLA and TCR-CMV co-occurrence with hypergeometric tests, applying a repertoire-size bias correction to TCR pairs. False discovery rates were estimated in a later analysis by permuting HLA or CMV assignments 20 times. In a later analysis, co-occurring TCRs were grouped using DBSCAN, and TCRdist sequence similarity was added for clustering within HLA-allele-positive subsets. Co-occurrence clustering excluded repertoires with fewer than 30,000 or more than 120,000 public chains, plus five with anomalous nucleotide sharing. Sourced from immuneACCESS, this table was stored by TCRdb with only in-frame sequences that have V and J called. A share of the clones is absent; for the studies checked, an unresolved V gene accounts for under half, and the remainder has no known explanation. V and J calls and clone size are those listed in that table; D and trimming were worked out from the DNA. Across this sample there are around 180,000 clones, with 84% seen only once. Approximately 0.26% of the sample lies in the top ten.

Concerning this clone itself: Its antigen is not yet known. No much larger clonotype is one base removed from it; base qualities were not supplied.

Sequencing was carried out using PBMCs. This receptor was taken from a boy between 10 and 17 years old in good health and CMV-seronegative. The chain is encoded by TRBV9 joined to TRBJ1-5, with a weak D call of TRBD1 (6 bases match). CDR3 reads: CASSRDPFRGQPQHF. At the DNA level, the sequence is TGTGCCAGCAGCCGGGACCCCTTCAGGGGTCAGCCCCAGCATTTT.